This T cell receptor (beta chain) was captured in a study of post-analysis software for immune sequencing data. Study context: Included among the disease courses, which were recorded for the cohort, were relapsing-remitting, secondary progressive and progressive-relapsing multiple sclerosis.

Study findings and constraints: A significant reduction in normalized Chao1 diversity was observed in multiple sclerosis patients versus controls. TRBV segments more frequent in patients than in controls numbered a few and included TRBV5-6, TRBV5-1 and TRBV20-1. F-measure co-clustering was strong for batch-matched samples.

The TCR beta cDNA libraries contained unique molecular identifiers. The T cell input of about 1 to 10 million gave roughly 0.5 million cDNA molecules. TCRdb passed the PCR reads through MiXCR, listing each CDR3 protein once. The sample lists 800,000 to 950,000 distinct CDR3 sequences; about 53% were seen once. The germline CDR1 and CDR2 sequences are DFQATT and SNEGSKA (reference sequence). This CDR3 contains 16 residues. J gave up 2 bases and V 0 bases, and 7 bases lay outside the gene matches. About this clonotype itself: The antigen is not known.

The V gene is TRBV20-1, the J gene TRBJ2-3, with TRBD2 matching 8 bases. The TCR sequence derives from a girl between 10 and 17 years old with multiple sclerosis. Source material: blood. DNA for the CDR3: TGCAGTGCTAGAGATGTGGCGGGGGGCTTCACAGATACGCAGTATTTT. Translated, it gives CSARDVAGGFTDTQYF.